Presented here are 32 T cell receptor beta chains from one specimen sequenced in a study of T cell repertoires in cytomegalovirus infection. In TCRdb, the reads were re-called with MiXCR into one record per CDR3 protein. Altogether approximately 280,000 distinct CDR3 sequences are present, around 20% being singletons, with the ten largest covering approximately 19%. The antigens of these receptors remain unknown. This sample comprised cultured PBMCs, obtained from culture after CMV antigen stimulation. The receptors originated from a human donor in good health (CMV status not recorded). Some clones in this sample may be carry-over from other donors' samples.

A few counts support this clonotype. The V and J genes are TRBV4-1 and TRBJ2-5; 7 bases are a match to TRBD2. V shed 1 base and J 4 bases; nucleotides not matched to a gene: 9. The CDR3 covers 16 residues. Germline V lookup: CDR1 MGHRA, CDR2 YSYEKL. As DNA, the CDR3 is TGCGCCAGCAGCCAAGCCCCGACTAGCCCGAGAGAGACCCAGTACTTC. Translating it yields CASSQAPTSPRETQYF.

CDR3 amino acids: CASSLDRQALYNEQFF. As DNA, the CDR3 is TGTGCCAGCAGCTTAGATCGACAGGCGCTCTACAATGAGCAGTTCTTC. J is TRBJ2-1 and V is TRBV7-9, with D tentatively TRBD1 (6 bases). The CDR3 totals 16 residues. Germline V gene lookup returns CDR1 SEHNR and CDR2 FQNEAQ (reference sequence). Between the trimmed V and J ends, which lost 1 base and 3 bases, there was a span of 13 bases.

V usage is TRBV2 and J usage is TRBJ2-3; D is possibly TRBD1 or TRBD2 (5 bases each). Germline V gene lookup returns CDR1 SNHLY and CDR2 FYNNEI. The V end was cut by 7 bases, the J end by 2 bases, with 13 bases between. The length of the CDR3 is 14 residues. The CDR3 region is CASTEGTNTDTQYF. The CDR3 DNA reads TGTGCCAGCACCGAGGGGACCAACACAGATACGCAGTATTTT.

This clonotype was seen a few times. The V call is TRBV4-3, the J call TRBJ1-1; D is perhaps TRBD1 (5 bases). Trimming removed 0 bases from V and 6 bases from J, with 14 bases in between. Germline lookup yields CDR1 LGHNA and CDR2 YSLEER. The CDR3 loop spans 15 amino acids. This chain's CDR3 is CASSQDGSRAPEAFF. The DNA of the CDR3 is TGCGCCAGCAGCCAAGATGGGTCCAGGGCCCCTGAAGCTTTCTTT.

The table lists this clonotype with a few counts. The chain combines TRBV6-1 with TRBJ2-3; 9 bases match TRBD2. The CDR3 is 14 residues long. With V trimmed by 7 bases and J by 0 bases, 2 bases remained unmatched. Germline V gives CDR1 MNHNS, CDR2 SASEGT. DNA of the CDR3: TGTGCCAGCAAAACTAGCGGGAGCACAGATACGCAGTATTTT. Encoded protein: CASKTSGSTDTQYF.

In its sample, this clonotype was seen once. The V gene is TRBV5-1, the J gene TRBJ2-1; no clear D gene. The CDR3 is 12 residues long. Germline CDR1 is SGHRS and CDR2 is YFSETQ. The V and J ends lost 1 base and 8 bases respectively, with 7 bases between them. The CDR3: CASSLKGDEQFF. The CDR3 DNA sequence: TGCGCCAGCAGCTTGAAAGGAGATGAGCAGTTCTTC.

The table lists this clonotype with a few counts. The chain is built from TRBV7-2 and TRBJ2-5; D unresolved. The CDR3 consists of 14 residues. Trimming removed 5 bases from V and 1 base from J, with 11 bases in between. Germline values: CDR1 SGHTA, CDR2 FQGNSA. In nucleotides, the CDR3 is TGTGCCAGCAGCAAAAGTGGGTTCCAAGAGACCCAGTACTTC. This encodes CASSKSGFQETQYF.

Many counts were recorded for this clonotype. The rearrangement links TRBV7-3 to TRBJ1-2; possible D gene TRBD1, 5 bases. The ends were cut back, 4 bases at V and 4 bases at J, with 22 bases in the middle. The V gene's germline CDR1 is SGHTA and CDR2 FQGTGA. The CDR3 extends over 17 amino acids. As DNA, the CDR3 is TGTGCCAGCAGCTCAGAGTCTACTTGGGGACGCGGCTATGGCTACACCTTC. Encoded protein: CASSSESTWGRGYGYTF.

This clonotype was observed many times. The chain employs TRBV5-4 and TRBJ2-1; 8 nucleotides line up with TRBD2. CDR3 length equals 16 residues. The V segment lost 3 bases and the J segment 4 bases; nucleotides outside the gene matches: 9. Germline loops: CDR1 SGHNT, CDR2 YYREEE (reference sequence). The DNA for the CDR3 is TGTGCCAGCAGCTCGGGAGGGAGGGAAATGTACAATGAGCAGTTCTTC. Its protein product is CASSSGGREMYNEQFF.

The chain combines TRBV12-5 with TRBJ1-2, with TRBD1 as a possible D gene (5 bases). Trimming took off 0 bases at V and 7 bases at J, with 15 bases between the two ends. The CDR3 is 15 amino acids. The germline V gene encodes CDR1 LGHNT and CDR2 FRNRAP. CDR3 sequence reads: CASGLVEERGSGYTF. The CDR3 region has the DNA TGTGCTAGTGGTTTGGTAGAAGAAAGGGGAAGTGGCTACACCTTC.

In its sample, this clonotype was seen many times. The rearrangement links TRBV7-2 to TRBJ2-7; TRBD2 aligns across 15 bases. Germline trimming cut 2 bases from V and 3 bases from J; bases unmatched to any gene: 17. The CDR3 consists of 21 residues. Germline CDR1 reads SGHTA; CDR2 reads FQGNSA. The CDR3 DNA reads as TGTGCCAGCAGCTTAAAGCGAAGCCGGACTAGCGGGAGGGCCTATGGCTACGAGCAGTACTTC. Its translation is CASSLKRSRTSGRAYGYEQYF.

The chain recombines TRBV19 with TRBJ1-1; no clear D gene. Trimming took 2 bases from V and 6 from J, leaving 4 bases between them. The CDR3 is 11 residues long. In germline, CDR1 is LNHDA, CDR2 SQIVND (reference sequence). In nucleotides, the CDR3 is TGTGCCAGTAGTATAAATCCTGAAGCTTTCTTT. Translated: CASSINPEAFF. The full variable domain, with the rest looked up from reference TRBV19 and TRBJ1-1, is DGGITQSPKYLFRKEGQNVTLSCEQNLNHDAMYWYRQDPGQGLRLIYYSQIVNDFQKGDIAEGYSVSREKKESFPLTVTSAQKNPTAFYLCASSINPEAFFGQGTRLTVV.

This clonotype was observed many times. CDR3 sequence reads: CASAPGGNRGEQYF. DNA of the CDR3: TGTGCTAGTGCCCCTGGGGGGAACCGGGGCGAGCAGTACTTC. The chain recombines TRBV12-5 with TRBJ2-7; tentatively, D is TRBD2 (6 bases). Germline V gene lookup returns CDR1 LGHNT and CDR2 FRNRAP. V lost 7 bases to trimming and J lost 6 bases, with 19 bases between them. CDR3 length: 14 residues.

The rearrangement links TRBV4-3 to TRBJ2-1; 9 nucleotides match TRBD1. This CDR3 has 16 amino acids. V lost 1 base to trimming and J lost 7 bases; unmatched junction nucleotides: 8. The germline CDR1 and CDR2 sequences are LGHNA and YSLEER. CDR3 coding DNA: TGCGCCAGCAGCCAAGTTATCACAGGGGGCCGAAATGAGCAGTTCTTC. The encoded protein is CASSQVITGGRNEQFF.

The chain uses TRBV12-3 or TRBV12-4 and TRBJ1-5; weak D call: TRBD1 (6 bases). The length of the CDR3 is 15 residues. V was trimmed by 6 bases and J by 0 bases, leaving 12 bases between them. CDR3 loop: CASSARGISNQPQHF. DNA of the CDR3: TGTGCCAGCAGCGCAAGGGGGATTAGCAATCAGCCCCAGCATTTT.

The CDR3 DNA is TGTGCCAGTCGAGCGGGAGAAGCTGGGGCCAACGTCCTGACTTTC. It codes for CASRAGEAGANVLTF. The gene calls are TRBV25-1 and TRBJ2-6; 8 bases fit TRBD2. V shed 9 bases and J 2 bases; nucleotides not matched to a gene: 6. CDR1 and CDR2 from the germline V gene are MGHDK and SYGVNS. The CDR3 runs 15 residues.

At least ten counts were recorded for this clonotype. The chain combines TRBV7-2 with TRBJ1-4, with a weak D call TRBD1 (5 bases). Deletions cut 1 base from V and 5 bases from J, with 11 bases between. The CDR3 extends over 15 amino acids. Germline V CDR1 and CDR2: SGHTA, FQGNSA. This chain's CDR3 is CASSLGDSRNEKLFF. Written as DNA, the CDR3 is TGTGCCAGCAGCTTAGGCGACAGCAGGAATGAAAAACTGTTTTTT.

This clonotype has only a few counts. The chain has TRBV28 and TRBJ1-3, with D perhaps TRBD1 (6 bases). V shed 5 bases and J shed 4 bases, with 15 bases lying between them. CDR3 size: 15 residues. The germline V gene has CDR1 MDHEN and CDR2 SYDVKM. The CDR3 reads CASSQTGTLGNTIYF. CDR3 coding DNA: TGTGCCAGCAGTCAAACAGGGACTCTAGGAAACACCATATATTTT.

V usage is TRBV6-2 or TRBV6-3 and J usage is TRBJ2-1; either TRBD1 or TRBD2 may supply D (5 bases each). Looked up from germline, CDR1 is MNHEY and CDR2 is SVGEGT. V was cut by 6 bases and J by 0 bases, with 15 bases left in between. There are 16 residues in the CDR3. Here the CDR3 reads CASRLFGGGSYNEQFF. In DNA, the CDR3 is TGTGCCAGCAGGTTGTTTGGGGGTGGCTCCTACAATGAGCAGTTCTTC.

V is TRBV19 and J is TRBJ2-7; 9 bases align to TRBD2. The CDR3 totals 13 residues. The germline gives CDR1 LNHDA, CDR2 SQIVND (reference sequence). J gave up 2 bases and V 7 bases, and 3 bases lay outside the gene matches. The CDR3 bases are TGTGCCAGTACGACTAGCGGAACCTACGAGCAGTACTTC. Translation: CASTTSGTYEQYF.

CDR3 protein: CASSSGTRVSEQYV. CDR3 bases: TGTGCCAGCAGCTCCGGGACAAGGGTGAGCGAGCAGTACGTC. V is TRBV7-9 and J is TRBJ2-7, with TRBD1 as a possible D gene (6 bases). Trimming shortened V by 4 bases and J by 6 bases, and 16 bases separated the two germline ends. The CDR3 covers 14 residues. Germline V gene lookup returns CDR1 SEHNR and CDR2 FQNEAQ (reference sequence).

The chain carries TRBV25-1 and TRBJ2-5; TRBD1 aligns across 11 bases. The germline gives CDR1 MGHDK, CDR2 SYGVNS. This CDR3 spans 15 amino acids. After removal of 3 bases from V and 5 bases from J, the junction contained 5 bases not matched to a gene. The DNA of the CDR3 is TGTGCCAGCAGTGATATAGGACAGGGGGCTGAGACCCAGTACTTC. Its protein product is CASSDIGQGAETQYF.

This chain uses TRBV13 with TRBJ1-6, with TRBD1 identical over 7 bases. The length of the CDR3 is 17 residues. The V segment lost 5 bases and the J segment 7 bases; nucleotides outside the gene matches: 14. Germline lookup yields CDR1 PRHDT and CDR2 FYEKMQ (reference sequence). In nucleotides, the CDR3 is TGTGCCAGCAGCGACCGGGGCGGGACAGCGTTCAATTCACCCCTCCACTTT. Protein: CASSDRGGTAFNSPLHF.

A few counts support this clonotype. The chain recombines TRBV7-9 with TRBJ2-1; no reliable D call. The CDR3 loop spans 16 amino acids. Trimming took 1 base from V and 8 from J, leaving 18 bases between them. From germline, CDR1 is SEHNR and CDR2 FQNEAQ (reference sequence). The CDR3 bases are TGTGCCAGCAGCTTAGGTCAGACCGCCGGTTGGGATGAGCAGTTCTTC. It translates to CASSLGQTAGWDEQFF.

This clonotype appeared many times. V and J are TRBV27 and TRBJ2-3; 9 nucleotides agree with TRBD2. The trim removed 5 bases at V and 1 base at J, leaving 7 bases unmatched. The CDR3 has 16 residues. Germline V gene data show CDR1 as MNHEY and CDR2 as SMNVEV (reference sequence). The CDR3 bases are TGTGCCAGCAGTCCCCCGCGGGAGGGCGGCACAGATACGCAGTATTTT. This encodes CASSPPREGGTDTQYF.

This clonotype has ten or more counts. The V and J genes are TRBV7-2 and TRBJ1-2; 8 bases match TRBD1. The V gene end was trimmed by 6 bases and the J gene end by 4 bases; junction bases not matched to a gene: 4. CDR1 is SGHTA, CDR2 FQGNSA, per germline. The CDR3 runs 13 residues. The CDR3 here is CASRTGDSYGYTF. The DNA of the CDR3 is TGTGCCAGCAGGACAGGGGATAGCTATGGCTACACCTTC.

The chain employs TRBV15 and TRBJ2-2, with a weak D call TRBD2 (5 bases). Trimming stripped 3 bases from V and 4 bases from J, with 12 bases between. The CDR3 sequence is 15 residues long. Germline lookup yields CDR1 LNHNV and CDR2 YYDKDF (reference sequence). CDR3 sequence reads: CATSSTSFGTGELFF. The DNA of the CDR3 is TGTGCCACCAGCAGTACTAGTTTCGGCACCGGGGAGCTGTTTTTT.

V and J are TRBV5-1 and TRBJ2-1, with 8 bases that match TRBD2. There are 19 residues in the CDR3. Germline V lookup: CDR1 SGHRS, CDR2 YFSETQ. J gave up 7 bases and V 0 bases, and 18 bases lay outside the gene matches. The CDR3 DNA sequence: TGCGCCAGCAGCTTGGTGGTGCGGGAGGATCGTAGCTGGTGGAATGAGCAGTTCTTC. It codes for CASSLVVREDRSWWNEQFF.

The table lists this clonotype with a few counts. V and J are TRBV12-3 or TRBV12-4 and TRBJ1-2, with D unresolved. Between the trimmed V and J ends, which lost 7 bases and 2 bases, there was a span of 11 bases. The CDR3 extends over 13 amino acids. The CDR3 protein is CASTPTDNYGYTF. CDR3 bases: TGTGCCAGCACCCCGACGGACAACTATGGCTACACCTTC.

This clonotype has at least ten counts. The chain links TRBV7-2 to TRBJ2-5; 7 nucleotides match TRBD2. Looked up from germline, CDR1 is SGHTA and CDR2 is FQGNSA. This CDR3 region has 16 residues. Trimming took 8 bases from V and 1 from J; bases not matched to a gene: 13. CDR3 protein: CASAAGWGRAQETQYF. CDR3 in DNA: TGTGCCAGCGCAGCCGGGTGGGGGAGGGCCCAAGAGACCCAGTACTTC.

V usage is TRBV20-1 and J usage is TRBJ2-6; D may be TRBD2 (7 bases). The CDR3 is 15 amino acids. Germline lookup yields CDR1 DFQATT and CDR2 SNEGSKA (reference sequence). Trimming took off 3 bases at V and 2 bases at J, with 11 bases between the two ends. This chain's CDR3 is CSASTGRAGANVLTF. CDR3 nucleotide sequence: TGCAGTGCTAGCACAGGGAGGGCTGGGGCCAACGTCCTGACTTTC.

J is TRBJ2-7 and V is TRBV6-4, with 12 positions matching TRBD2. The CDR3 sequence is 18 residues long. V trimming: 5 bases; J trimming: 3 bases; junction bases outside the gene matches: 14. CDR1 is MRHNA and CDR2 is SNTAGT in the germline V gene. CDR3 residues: CASSMGLAGHSKGYEQYV. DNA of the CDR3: TGTGCCAGCAGTATGGGACTAGCGGGCCATTCGAAGGGCTACGAGCAGTACGTC.